This passage covers 22 T cell receptor beta chains from one sample sequenced in a study of spatial heterogeneity in lung cancer. TCRdb itself ran the 5' RACE reads through MiXCR, one entry per CDR3 protein. The sample lists around 75,000 distinct CDR3 sequences; roughly 13% were seen once. The time point was: sample taken at primary tumor resection. Unsorted tumor, nontumor lung tissue or cryopreserved PBMC supplied the whole RNA. The starting material was PBMCs, obtained at surgery. These receptors originate from a male donor with early-stage non-small cell lung cancer.

The chain employs TRBV7-8 and TRBJ2-2; possibly TRBD1 for D (6 bases). V dropped 3 bases and J dropped 2 bases, with 16 bases sitting between them. Looked up from germline, CDR1 is SGHVS and CDR2 is FQNEAQ. The CDR3 consists of 17 residues. Written as DNA, the CDR3 is TGTGCCAGCAGCTTTCCGTGGCAGGGGTCAAACACCGGGGAGCTGTTTTTT. It codes for CASSFPWQGSNTGELFF.

V gene TRBV7-9 combines with J gene TRBJ2-5, with D possibly called TRBD1 or TRBD2 (5 bases each). Trimming pared 3 bases from V and 5 bases from J, leaving 19 bases between. CDR3 size: 16 residues. Germline V lookup: CDR1 SEHNR, CDR2 FQNEAQ (reference sequence). CDR3 loop: CASSLTGSFEGETQYF. CDR3 in DNA: TGTGCCAGCAGCTTGACCGGTTCCTTCGAGGGGGAGACCCAGTACTTC. Filled out from reference TRBV7-9 and TRBJ2-5, the complete variable domain reads DTGVSQNPRHKITKRGQNVTFRCDPISEHNRLYWYRQTLGQGPEFLTYFQNEAQLEKSRLLSDRFSAERPKGSFSTLEIQRTEQGDSAMYLCASSLTGSFEGETQYFGPGTRLLVL.

This clonotype came up many times. The rearrangement uses TRBV5-1 and TRBJ2-4; no clear D. The CDR3 is 15 amino acids. The germline V gene encodes CDR1 SGHRS and CDR2 YFSETQ. V lost 0 bases to trimming and J lost 1 base, with 8 bases between them. The CDR3 DNA reads TGCGCCAGCAGCTTGGAGCTGACCGCCAAAAACATTCAGTACTTC. Protein: CASSLELTAKNIQYF.

This clonotype has a count of ten or more. The chain's CDR3 is CSVEDRDRTFEQFF. For the CDR3, the DNA is TGCAGCGTTGAAGACCGGGACAGAACTTTTGAGCAGTTCTTC. V and J are TRBV29-1 and TRBJ2-1; 7 bases are shared with TRBD1. The V gene end was trimmed by 0 bases and the J gene end by 9 bases; junction bases not matched to a gene: 8. The CDR3 length is 14 residues. Germline assignment: CDR1 SQVTM and CDR2 ANQGSEA.

The V and J genes are TRBV10-3 and TRBJ1-5; TRBD1 matches at 8 bases. V shed 0 bases and J 7 bases; nucleotides not matched to a gene: 11. The CDR3 runs 17 residues. Germline lookup yields CDR1 ENHRY and CDR2 SYGVKD. The CDR3 loop is CAISESPFDRGGQPQHF. The DNA of the CDR3 is TGTGCCATCAGTGAGTCCCCCTTCGACAGGGGTGGACAGCCCCAGCATTTT.

The V and J genes are TRBV5-5 and TRBJ1-1; no clear D gene. This CDR3 has 14 residues. The germline V gene encodes CDR1 SGHKS and CDR2 YYEKEE (reference sequence). V was trimmed by 0 bases and J by 4 bases, leaving 10 bases between them. CDR3 in amino acids: CASSLVLVVTEAFF. The CDR3 coding sequence is TGTGCCAGCAGCTTGGTACTCGTCGTCACTGAAGCTTTCTTT.

There are many counts of this clonotype. V and J are TRBV12-3 or TRBV12-4 and TRBJ2-7; possibly TRBD2 for D (7 bases). The V end lost 5 bases, the J end lost 4 bases, and 24 bases lay between the germline ends. There are 17 residues in the CDR3. CDR3 bases: TGTGCCAGCAGTCCACAGGGAGGGAGGGCTTCATCATACGAGCAGTACTTC. Amino acid sequence: CASSPQGGRASSYEQYF.

There are many counts of this clonotype. The V call is TRBV12-3 or TRBV12-4, the J call TRBJ2-7; TRBD1 agrees at 8 bases. V lost 6 bases, J lost 4 bases, and 8 bases stayed unmatched. The CDR3 runs 14 residues. This chain's CDR3 is CASRFGQGAYEQYF. The CDR3, as DNA: TGTGCCAGCAGGTTCGGGCAGGGGGCTTACGAGCAGTACTTC.

This sequence joins TRBV6-2 or TRBV6-3 and TRBJ2-7, with 12 bases that match TRBD2. V shed 4 bases, J shed 0 bases, and the junction held 4 bases outside the gene matches. This CDR3 has 16 residues. Germline V CDR1 and CDR2: MNHEY, SVGEGT. The CDR3 DNA reads as TGTGCCAGCAGTTCCGGACTAGCGGGGCGCTCCTACGAGCAGTACTTC. It encodes CASSSGLAGRSYEQYF.

The rearrangement links TRBV7-9 to TRBJ2-1, with 11 positions matching TRBD2. This CDR3 has 15 residues. Germline V lookup: CDR1 SEHNR, CDR2 FQNEAQ (reference sequence). V shed 2 bases, J shed 7 bases, and the junction held 4 bases outside the gene matches. The CDR3 region has the DNA TGTGCCAGCAGCTTACCGGGACTAGCGGCGAATGAGCAGTTCTTC. Translating it yields CASSLPGLAANEQFF.

This clonotype was found a few times. The rearrangement links TRBV13 to TRBJ2-7, with a possible D match to TRBD2 (6 bases). The CDR3 covers 14 residues. Germline V gene lookup returns CDR1 PRHDT and CDR2 FYEKMQ (reference sequence). V gave up 1 base and J gave up 3 bases, with 10 bases separating them. This chain's CDR3 is CASSLAGADYEQYF. The DNA of the CDR3 is TGTGCCAGCAGCTTAGCGGGAGCCGACTACGAGCAGTACTTC. The complete variable domain, with remaining parts taken from reference TRBV13 and TRBJ2-7, reads AAGVIQSPRHLIKEKRETATLKCYPIPRHDTVYWYQQGPGQDPQFLISFYEKMQSDKGSIPDRFSAQQFSDYHSELNMSSLELGDSALYFCASSLAGADYEQYFGPGTRLTVT.

The chain is built from TRBV4-1 and TRBJ2-7; 10 nucleotides line up with TRBD1. CDR3 length: 15 amino acids. J gave up 6 bases and V 4 bases, and 9 bases lay outside the gene matches. Germline CDR1 is MGHRA and CDR2 is YSYEKL. Written as DNA, the CDR3 is TGCGCCAGCAGCCCCCCAGGACAGGGGGGACGCGAGCAGTACTTC. Translation: CASSPPGQGGREQYF.

This clonotype was counted between two and nine times. The chain is built from TRBV11-2 and TRBJ1-5; D unresolved. V lost 5 bases and J lost 7, with 12 bases in between. The length of the CDR3 is 13 residues. Germline V lookup: CDR1 SGHAT, CDR2 FQNNGV. The DNA of the CDR3 is TGTGCCAGCAGCCGGGAATCACAACAGCCCCAGCATTTT. Encoded protein: CASSRESQQPQHF.

This clonotype was counted only a few times. The chain has TRBV5-1 and TRBJ2-7, with no clear D. This CDR3 has 13 residues. The germline V gene has CDR1 SGHRS and CDR2 YFSETQ. V was trimmed by 7 bases and J by 1 base, leaving 12 bases between them. The CDR3 nucleotides read TGCGCCAGCGCTCCCCCGTCTTCCTACGAGCAGTACTTC. Translated: CASAPPSSYEQYF.

Many counts were recorded for this clonotype. The chain joins TRBV7-2 to TRBJ1-5; D unclear. Germline V gene data show CDR1 as SGHTA and CDR2 as FQGNSA. V was shortened by 5 bases and J by 2 bases, with 10 bases between the two germline ends. This CDR3 spans 14 amino acids. The CDR3 loop reads CASSPSGGNQPQHF. The CDR3 nucleotides are TGTGCCAGCAGCCCTAGCGGGGGCAATCAGCCCCAGCATTTT.

The rearrangement links TRBV7-9 to TRBJ2-7; D could derive from TRBD1 or TRBD2 (5 bases each). Trimming took 1 base from V and 6 from J, leaving 16 bases between them. The CDR3 spans 15 residues. CDR1 is SEHNR, CDR2 FQNEAQ, per germline (reference sequence). The CDR3 here is CASSLGHRLEGEQYF. CDR3 DNA sequence: TGTGCCAGCAGCTTAGGCCACAGGCTCGAGGGCGAGCAGTACTTC. Filled out from reference TRBV7-9 and TRBJ2-7, the complete variable domain reads DTGVSQNPRHKITKRGQNVTFRCDPISEHNRLYWYRQTLGQGPEFLTYFQNEAQLEKSRLLSDRFSAERPKGSFSTLEIQRTEQGDSAMYLCASSLGHRLEGEQYFGPGTRLTVT.

This clonotype came up a few times. The chain recombines TRBV7-2 with TRBJ1-5, with D hard to call. Trimming took off 4 bases at V and 0 bases at J, with 7 bases between the two ends. The CDR3 contains 14 residues. Germline CDR1 reads SGHTA; CDR2 reads FQGNSA. The DNA of the CDR3 is TGTGCCAGCAGCTACACAGATAGCAATCAGCCCCAGCATTTT. Translated: CASSYTDSNQPQHF.

The rearrangement links TRBV29-1 to TRBJ2-2; no firm D call. Trimming took off 1 base at V and 0 bases at J, with 12 bases between the two ends. In germline, CDR1 is SQVTM, CDR2 ANQGSEA. CDR3 length: 16 residues. This chain's CDR3 is CSVEGRYGTNTGELFF. DNA for the CDR3: TGCAGCGTTGAAGGGCGATACGGTACGAACACCGGGGAGCTGTTTTTT.

The chain uses TRBV12-3 or TRBV12-4 and TRBJ2-3; a possible D gene is TRBD2 (6 bases). The CDR3 runs 15 residues. V was pared by 1 base and J by 1 base, with 9 bases between. The CDR3 loop is CASSLVPGGTDTQYF. CDR3 nucleotides: TGTGCCAGCAGTTTAGTTCCGGGGGGCACAGATACGCAGTATTTT.

This clonotype was found a few times. This chain uses TRBV20-1 with TRBJ2-3; 8 nucleotides agree with TRBD1. The length of the CDR3 is 15 residues. Trimming took 0 bases from V and 6 from J; bases not matched to a gene: 8. Germline V gives CDR1 DFQATT, CDR2 SNEGSKA (reference sequence). The CDR3 DNA is TGCAGTGCTAGAGATGCGCAGGGGGCGGTTGATACGCAGTATTTT. Translation: CSARDAQGAVDTQYF.

The chain employs TRBV25-1 and TRBJ1-4; 9 bases match TRBD1. In germline, CDR1 is MGHDK, CDR2 SYGVNS. CDR3 length: 14 residues. V lost 7 bases to trimming and J lost 8 bases; unmatched junction nucleotides: 8. CDR3 sequence (DNA): TGTGCCAGCACCGTCGGGACAGGGAACGAAAAACTGTTTTTT. Its protein product is CASTVGTGNEKLFF.

In its sample, this clonotype was seen a few times. This chain joins TRBV24-1 and TRBJ2-1; D gene unclear. Looked up from germline, CDR1 is KGHDR and CDR2 is SFDVKD. Deletions cut 2 bases from V and 4 bases from J, with 8 bases between. The CDR3 runs 14 residues. CDR3 nucleotides: TGTGCCACCAGTGATTCTTTATCGTACAATGAGCAGTTCTTC. It yields the protein CATSDSLSYNEQFF.